Listed below are T cell receptor beta chains from one sample, sequenced in a study of T cells after yellow fever vaccination. TCRdb redid the calling of the 5' RACE reads with MiXCR, one entry per CDR3 protein. Seen here are 14,000 or so distinct CDR3 sequences, approximately 6.8% observed once, and the top ten hold more than 1.5%. The starting material was PBMCs, either bulk or a sorted T-cell subset (CD4+, CD8+, memory, or dextramer-sorted; not recorded which), obtained on the day of the yellow fever booster vaccination. Receptor source: a man younger than 35 who received the YFV17D yellow fever vaccine. Each CDR3 is given with its conserved first and last residue. A D gene is named only where the DNA matches it firmly.

D gene	CDR3 length	V gene	J gene	CDR3 protein
.	14	TRBV4-3	TRBJ1-5	CASSQDSLNQPQHF
TRBD1	17	TRBV4-1	TRBJ1-1	CASSQLPLPGQGTLSFF
TRBD2	16	TRBV19	TRBJ2-1	CASAPLSGGSYNEQFF
.	15	TRBV12-3/TRBV12-4	TRBJ2-2	CASSFNAPNTGELFF
.	14	TRBV12-3/TRBV12-4	TRBJ2-3	CASTTGAEADTQYF
.	13	TRBV4-3	TRBJ1-6	CASSQDWDSPLHF
.	14	TRBV7-2	TRBJ1-4	CASSRDTGGEKLFF
.	14	TRBV18	TRBJ1-2	CASSAGTGNYGYTF
.	13	TRBV11-2	TRBJ1-1	CASSGQLNTEAFF
TRBD2	13	TRBV20-1	TRBJ2-7	CSALATGGYEQYF
TRBD2	14	TRBV9	TRBJ2-3	CASSSGTSVSTQYF
.	11	TRBV11-2	TRBJ2-2	CASSLAGELFF
TRBD1	14	TRBV12-3/TRBV12-4	TRBJ1-1	CASSLGQGEAEAFF
.	14	TRBV7-9	TRBJ1-2	CASSLAEGSYGYTF
TRBD1	18	TRBV10-3	TRBJ2-6	CAISENQGALSGANVLTF
TRBD2	16	TRBV29-1	TRBJ2-1	CSVEGVGGGNSNEQFF
TRBD2	16	TRBV18	TRBJ2-5	CASSPGLAGNQETQYF
TRBD2	16	TRBV7-9	TRBJ2-1	CGSSLRGTSGGHEQFF
TRBD2	16	TRBV5-1	TRBJ2-1	CASSGEGLGSYNEQFF